This entry is about one TCR beta chain. Its specificity is not known. The data stem from a study of T cell repertoires in cytomegalovirus infection. Background on the study: A matching HLA type, together with CMV infection, was signaled by public TCR beta signatures.

There are 16 residues in the CDR3. Per germline, CDR1 SGHDT and CDR2 YYEEEE. The germline V and J ends were trimmed by 1 base and 1 base, with 11 bases remaining between them. Study-level results: CMV carriers having the relevant HLA were flagged by cumulative public TCR beta family frequency. HLA-C-restricted CMV clonotypes gave the most frequent clonotype in two of eight donors.

A single record per CDR3 protein comes from TCRdb applying MiXCR to the reads. The data show about 450,000 distinct CDR3 sequences, under 40% seen once. Sequencing was performed on PBMCs. This sequence joins TRBV5-6 and TRBJ2-2; D may be TRBD1 (5 bases). The origin of this receptor is a human donor in good health (CMV status not recorded). Some clones in this sample may be carry-over from other donors' samples. CDR3 residues: CASSLMTVQNTGELFF. CDR3 coding DNA: TGTGCCAGCAGCTTGATGACAGTGCAGAACACCGGGGAGCTGTTTTTT.